Listed below are T cell receptor beta chains from one sample, sequenced in a study of blood T cell repertoires in COVID-19. The repertoire was sequenced with immunoSEQ multiplex PCR; TCRdb's copy has only in-frame clones and lacks some. The data hold 250,000 to 300,000 clones, with roughly 85% observed a single time. Input material: peripheral blood. Source of these receptors: a man aged 45 to 65 with active or convalescent COVID-19. CDR3s include the opening cysteine and the closing phenylalanine or tryptophan. The D gene is left open where the match is weak. Clone size, where shown, is once, few, many, or a class for clones that have expanded.

size,J,D,V,CDR3,DNA
NA,TRBJ2-1,TRBD2,TRBV11-2,CASSQRGSAGGSYNEQFF,TGTGCCAGCAGCCAGAGGGGCAGCGCGGGGGGCTCCTACAATGAGCAGTTCTTC
NA,TRBJ2-1,TRBD1,TRBV10-3,CAIRRGTGDNEQFF,TGTGCCATCAGGAGAGGAACAGGGGACAATGAGCAGTTCTTC
NA,TRBJ1-1,NA,TRBV5-6,CASRSIRGASTEAFF,TGTGCCAGCAGGTCGATCCGGGGGGCGAGCACTGAAGCTTTCTTT
once,TRBJ1-3,NA,TRBV11-2,CASSLGYDSRYGNTIYF,TGTGCCAGCAGCCTCGGCTATGACAGTCGATATGGAAACACCATATATTTT
NA,TRBJ2-5,NA,TRBV7-2,CASSPGFSGETQYF,TGTGCCAGCAGCCCCGGGTTCTCCGGGGAGACCCAGTACTTC
NA,TRBJ2-3,NA,TRBV5-5,CASSLRGPSTDTQYF,TGTGCCAGCAGCTTAAGGGGCCCTAGCACAGATACGCAGTATTTT
NA,TRBJ2-1,NA,TRBV6-1,CASSEIAYNEQFF,TGTGCCAGCAGTGAAATAGCCTACAATGAGCAGTTCTTC
NA,TRBJ2-2,TRBD2,TRBV7-2,CASSLRLAGTGELFF,TGTGCCAGCAGCTTAAGACTAGCGGGGACCGGGGAGCTGTTTTTT
NA,TRBJ2-1,TRBD1,TRBV19,CASGEGTGKVGQFF,TGTGCCAGCGGAGAAGGGACAGGGAAAGTTGGGCAGTTCTTC
NA,TRBJ2-1,NA,TRBV7-2,CASSPPGQRGKQFF,TGTGCCAGCAGCCCCCCGGGGCAGAGGGGGAAGCAGTTCTTC
NA,TRBJ1-2,NA,TRBV3-1/TRBV3-2,CASSPQEGRYYGYTF,TGTGCCAGCAGCCCCCAGGAGGGGAGGTACTATGGCTACACCTTC
NA,TRBJ1-1,TRBD1,TRBV7-9,CASSTGQGMNTEAFF,TGTGCCAGCAGCACAGGACAGGGGATGAACACTGAAGCTTTCTTT
few,TRBJ2-2,NA,TRBV6-5,CATAGRGRIGELFF,TGTGCCACTGCGGGCAGGGGCCGGATCGGGGAGCTGTTTTTT
NA,TRBJ1-1,NA,TRBV12-5,CASGTRAEAFF,TGTGCTAGTGGTACCCGAGCTGAAGCTTTCTTT
NA,TRBJ1-2,TRBD1,TRBV6-2/TRBV6-3,CASSYRDRGYGYTF,TGTGCCAGCAGTTACCGGGACAGGGGGTATGGCTACACCTTC
NA,TRBJ2-2,TRBD1,TRBV3-1/TRBV3-2,CASSQYRDRVGELFF,TGTGCCAGCAGCCAGTACCGGGACAGGGTCGGGGAGCTGTTTTTT
NA,TRBJ2-1,TRBD2,TRBV4-2,CASSQRLAGDGPEQFF,TGTGCCAGCAGCCAACGTCTAGCGGGAGATGGTCCTGAGCAGTTCTTC
NA,TRBJ1-6,NA,TRBV10-3,CAISPGEGSPLHF,TGTGCCATCAGTCCAGGGGAAGGGTCACCCCTCCACTTT
NA,TRBJ2-3,NA,TRBV20-1,CSAPQGDTQYF,TGCAGTGCACCCCAGGGAGATACGCAGTATTTT
NA,TRBJ2-3,NA,TRBV5-1,CASSLDSGGDTQYF,TGCGCCAGCAGCTTGGATTCAGGGGGGGATACGCAGTATTTT
NA,TRBJ1-2,TRBD1,TRBV14,CASSLRTGTLYGYTF,TGTGCCAGCAGCCTAAGGACAGGGACGCTTTATGGCTACACCTTC
few,TRBJ2-7,NA,TRBV4-1,CASSQVVKANYEQYF,TGCGCCAGCAGCCAAGTTGTGAAAGCAAACTACGAGCAGTACTTC
NA,TRBJ2-5,NA,TRBV24-1,CATSDPGVAEETQYF,TGTGCCACCAGTGACCCCGGGGTAGCGGAAGAGACCCAGTACTTC
NA,TRBJ1-5,NA,TRBV28,CATKNQGISNQPQHF,TGTGCCACGAAAAACCAGGGGATTAGCAATCAGCCCCAGCATTTT
NA,TRBJ2-1,TRBD2,TRBV9,CASSSVGRDYNEQFF,TGTGCCAGCAGCTCCGTGGGGAGGGACTACAATGAGCAGTTCTTC
NA,TRBJ1-3,TRBD1,TRBV6-5,CASTRGTGPGNTIYF,TGTGCCAGCACCCGGGGGACAGGGCCTGGAAACACCATATATTTT
NA,TRBJ1-2,TRBD1,TRBV7-9,CASSFTGAPNYGYTF,TGTGCCAGCAGCTTTACAGGGGCTCCTAACTATGGCTACACCTTC
NA,TRBJ1-5,NA,TRBV7-2,CASSPGTILSNQPQHF,TGTGCCAGCAGCCCAGGGACAATCCTTAGCAATCAGCCCCAGCATTTT
NA,TRBJ1-5,TRBD1,TRBV30,CAWNQGAGQPQHF,TGTGCCTGGAATCAGGGGGCCGGGCAGCCCCAGCATTTT
few,TRBJ1-2,NA,TRBV7-9,CASSFGGALALGSNGYTF,TGTGCCAGCAGCTTTGGGGGGGCCTTGGCACTGGGATCAAATGGCTACACCTTC
NA,TRBJ1-1,TRBD1,TRBV29-1,CSVGGYRGLMNTEAFF,TGCAGCGTTGGAGGATACAGGGGGCTTATGAACACTGAAGCTTTCTTT
NA,TRBJ1-1,TRBD1,TRBV11-2,CASSDSGGDAEAFF,TGTGCCAGCAGCGACTCAGGGGGCGACGCTGAAGCTTTCTTT
NA,TRBJ1-2,NA,TRBV4-2,CASSQDEAGADYGYTF,TGTGCCAGCAGCCAGGACGAGGCTGGGGCAGACTATGGCTACACCTTC
NA,TRBJ2-5,TRBD2,TRBV7-3,CASSVAGGPQETQYF,TGTGCCAGCAGCGTAGCGGGAGGGCCGCAAGAGACCCAGTACTTC
NA,TRBJ1-5,NA,TRBV28,CASTLDAGVGRAQHF,TGTGCCAGCACCCTTGATGCGGGGGTTGGCCGGGCCCAGCATTTT
NA,TRBJ2-3,TRBD2,TRBV10-3,CAISEGLAGTDTQYF,TGTGCCATCAGTGAGGGACTAGCGGGGACAGATACGCAGTATTTT
NA,TRBJ2-4,TRBD1,TRBV5-4,CASSRQGARVNIQYF,TGTGCCAGCAGCCGACAGGGGGCCAGGGTAAACATTCAGTACTTC
NA,TRBJ2-7,NA,TRBV19,CASSPGAASYEQYF,TGTGCCAGTAGTCCAGGGGCAGCTTCCTACGAGCAGTACTTC
NA,TRBJ1-2,TRBD1,TRBV28,CASSLGGQDINYGYTF,TGTGCCAGCAGTTTAGGGGGACAGGATATTAACTATGGCTACACCTTC
NA,TRBJ1-6,TRBD1,TRBV20-1,CSASPDRASGSPLHF,TGCAGTGCTAGTCCCGACAGGGCTTCGGGATCACCCCTCCACTTT
NA,TRBJ2-7,TRBD2,TRBV18,CASSPPSGRSSEQYF,TGTGCCAGCTCACCACCAAGCGGGAGAAGCTCCGAGCAGTACTTC
NA,TRBJ2-3,TRBD2,TRBV29-1,CSVAIAGHTDTQYF,TGCAGCGTCGCGATAGCGGGTCACACAGATACGCAGTATTTT